This TCR beta chain emerged from a study of OX40 agonist ivuxolimab in advanced cancers. Looking at the study overall: Given to patients was ivuxolimab, an agonistic anti-OX40 (CD134) antibody. Patients were treated with intravenous ivuxolimab, dosed at 0.01 to 10 mg/kg and infused every 2 weeks. Findings and limits, study-wide: Some of the lowest clonal expansion was seen in partial responders at 0.1-3.0 mg/kg. Dosing at 0.1 to 3.0 mg/kg was accompanied by clonal expansion of CD4+ and CD8+ blood T cells by week 6.

Notes on this clone: As yet, its antigen is unknown.

The repertoire was sequenced with immunoSEQ multiplex PCR; TCRdb's copy has only in-frame clones and lacks some. The sample has roughly 60,000 clones, about 89% seen once; the top ten hold 0.9% to 1.2%. Per the germline V gene, CDR1 is SEHNR and CDR2 is FQNEAQ (reference sequence). The junction had 7 bases not matched to a gene; V was cut back by 7 bases and J by 8 bases. The CDR3 runs 13 residues. The J gene is TRBJ2-4, the V gene TRBV7-9, with TRBD2 matching over 8 bases. This receptor was obtained from an adult with an advanced solid tumor such as melanoma, head and neck, liver or kidney cancer. The source material was CD4+ or CD8+ T cells sorted from blood, sampled in a trial of the OX40 agonist ivuxolimab. CDR3 sequence reads: CASTRGGEDIQYF. In nucleotides, the CDR3 is TGTGCCAGCACCCGGGGGGGTGAGGACATTCAGTACTTC.